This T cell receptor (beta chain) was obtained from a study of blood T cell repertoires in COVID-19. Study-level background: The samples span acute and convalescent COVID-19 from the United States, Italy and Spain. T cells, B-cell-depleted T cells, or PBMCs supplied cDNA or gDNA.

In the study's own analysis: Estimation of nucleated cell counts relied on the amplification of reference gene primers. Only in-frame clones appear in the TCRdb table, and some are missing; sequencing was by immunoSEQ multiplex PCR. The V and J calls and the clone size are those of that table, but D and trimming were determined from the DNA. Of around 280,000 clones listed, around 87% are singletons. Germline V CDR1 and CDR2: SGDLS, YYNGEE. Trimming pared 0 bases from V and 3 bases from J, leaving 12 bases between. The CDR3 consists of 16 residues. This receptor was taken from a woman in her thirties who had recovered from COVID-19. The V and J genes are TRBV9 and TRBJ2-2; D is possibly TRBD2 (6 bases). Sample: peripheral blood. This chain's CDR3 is CASSVGVLADTGELFF. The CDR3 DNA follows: TGTGCCAGCAGCGTAGGAGTACTAGCCGACACCGGGGAGCTGTTTTTT.